This is a list of T cell receptor beta chains from one sample in a study of blood T cells in healthy people across ages. TCRdb re-called the 5' RACE reads with MiXCR, one entry per CDR3 protein. The table records 1.2 million to 1.5 million distinct CDR3 sequences, 59% of them present only once. Sequencing used blood. These receptors were collected from a man aged 18 to 30 in good health. CDR3s include the opening cysteine and the closing phenylalanine or tryptophan. A D gene is named only where the DNA matches it firmly. Clone size is stated in some rows and not others, as once, few, many or a class when expanded.

j_call clone_size d_call v_call cdr3_aa cdr3_nt
TRBJ1-2 few NA TRBV20-1 CSVLGGLRMGYGYTF TGCAGTGTTCTAGGTGGACTCCGGATGGGCTATGGCTACACCTTC
TRBJ1-2 NA NA TRBV7-2 CASSPVLDRSGGYTF TGTGCCAGCAGCCCGGTCCTAGACAGGTCGGGGGGCTACACCTTC
TRBJ1-6 NA NA TRBV28 CASNNRESSYNSPLHF TGTGCCAGCAACAACAGGGAAAGCTCCTATAATTCACCCCTCCACTTT
TRBJ2-1 NA TRBD1 TRBV3-1 CASSQVDRGGSYNEQFF TGTGCCAGCAGCCAAGTTGACAGGGGAGGCTCCTACAATGAGCAGTTCTTC
TRBJ1-2 few NA TRBV7-9 CASSLEENYGYTF TGTGCCAGCAGCTTGGAGGAGAACTATGGCTACACCTTC
TRBJ2-5 many NA TRBV7-9 CASSKRETQYF TGTGCCAGCAGTAAGAGGGAGACCCAGTACTTC
TRBJ2-3 NA NA TRBV20-1 CSAASGLPTDTQYF TGCAGTGCAGCCTCGGGACTCCCCACAGATACGCAGTATTTT
TRBJ1-2 NA NA TRBV12-3/TRBV12-4 CASSPRTVGYGYTF TGTGCCAGCAGCCCGCGGACAGTTGGCTATGGCTACACCTTC
TRBJ2-1 NA NA TRBV28 CATWGEVTGQFF TGTGCCACCTGGGGCGAGGTAACAGGGCAGTTCTTC
TRBJ1-2 NA NA TRBV6-2/TRBV6-3 CATTDVLGYTF TGTGCCACCACGGACGTCTTGGGCTACACCTTC
TRBJ2-7 few TRBD1 TRBV6-2/TRBV6-3 CASSYPPTGGSYEQYF TGTGCCAGCAGTTACCCCCCCACAGGGGGGTCCTACGAGCAGTACTTC
TRBJ2-1 NA NA TRBV6-2/TRBV6-3 CASSYSKTSEQFF TGTGCCAGCAGTTACTCGAAAACTAGCGAGCAGTTCTTC
TRBJ2-7 NA TRBD1 TRBV20-1 CSARGGDRGETYEQYF TGCAGTGCTAGGGGGGGGGACAGGGGAGAAACCTACGAGCAGTACTTC
TRBJ2-1 many NA TRBV7-2 CASSLAYGPYNEQFF TGTGCCAGCAGCTTAGCCTATGGACCCTACAATGAGCAGTTCTTC
TRBJ2-7 NA NA TRBV14 CASSQGPASSSYEQYF TGTGCCAGCAGCCAAGGTCCGGCTAGCTCTTCCTACGAGCAGTACTTC
TRBJ2-1 NA TRBD2 TRBV20-1 CSARLAGLAGDRNEQFF TGCAGTGCTAGACTAGCGGGACTAGCGGGAGATCGGAATGAGCAGTTCTTC
TRBJ2-7 NA TRBD1 TRBV7-9 CASSLEPLNRGHYEQYF TGTGCCAGCAGCTTGGAGCCCCTCAACAGGGGCCACTACGAGCAGTACTTC
TRBJ1-6 NA TRBD1 TRBV12-3/TRBV12-4 CASSPDEQGLNNSPLHF TGTGCCAGCAGCCCGGATGAACAGGGGCTAAATAATTCACCCCTCCACTTT
TRBJ2-5 NA NA TRBV28 CASNPGTRREVQYF TGTGCCAGCAATCCGGGGACCCGTAGGGAGGTCCAGTACTTC
TRBJ2-2 NA NA TRBV20-1 CSAERTKGGELFF TGCAGTGCCGAACGGACTAAGGGCGGGGAGCTGTTTTTT
TRBJ2-7 NA NA TRBV6-1 CASSRTTTSYEQYF TGTGCCAGCAGCAGGACCACGACTTCCTACGAGCAGTACTTC
TRBJ2-5 NA TRBD1 TRBV10-3 CAISESGPGTGEQETQYF TGTGCCATCAGTGAGTCGGGTCCCGGGACAGGGGAACAAGAGACCCAGTACTTC
TRBJ2-5 NA TRBD2 TRBV9 CASSGSGTSGYLFQETQYF TGTGCCAGCAGCGGCTCCGGGACTAGCGGCTATTTATTCCAAGAGACCCAGTACTTC